This T cell receptor beta chain was identified during a study of T cell responses to AZD1222 COVID-19 vaccine. Study as a whole: Second-dose intervals of approximately 4 or approximately 12 weeks were pooled. Findings and limits, study-wide: Repertoire sampling was restricted to post-peak T cell response timepoints.

As concerns this clone: Its matching antigen is unknown.

This table comes from immunoSEQ multiplex PCR, and its TCRdb copy is limited to in-frame clones, with some not included. Of about 92,000 clones listed, roughly 93% are singletons. The CDR3 covers 13 residues. Trimming stripped 2 bases from V and 4 bases from J, with 8 bases between. Germline V gives CDR1 SGHTA, CDR2 FQGNSA. The receptor's source is an adult in good health. V gene TRBV7-2 combines with J gene TRBJ1-2; D is uncertain. Sequenced here: peripheral blood, sampled on day 0 of AZD1222 vaccination. CDR3 in DNA: TGTGCCAGCAGCTTATTTGGCGGCTATGGCTACACCTTC. Translating gives CASSLFGGYGYTF.